One sample yielded the 27 T cell receptor beta chains listed below, sequenced in a study of blood T cell repertoires in COVID-19. TCRdb's table, derived via immunoSEQ multiplex PCR, lists solely in-frame clones and lacks some. This table holds a few hundred thousand clones, about 90% found once. The sample was peripheral blood. The receptors stem from a man aged 35-49 years with active or convalescent COVID-19.

The CDR3 region has the DNA TGTGCCAGCAGTTTCGGACAGGGGATCACCGGGGAGCTGTTTTTT. Translated, it gives CASSFGQGITGELFF. The chain links TRBV6-5 to TRBJ2-2, with TRBD1 matching over 9 bases. The length of the CDR3 is 15 residues. Germline CDR1 and CDR2: MNHEY and SVGAGI. V lost 4 bases to trimming and J lost 4 bases; unmatched junction nucleotides: 4.

This rearrangement joins TRBV10-2 to TRBJ1-1; 9 bases are a match to TRBD1. V was clipped by 2 bases and J by 5 bases; unmatched bases: 3. The CDR3 has 14 amino acids. Germline V lookup: CDR1 WSHSY, CDR2 SAAADI. CDR3 DNA sequence: TGCGCCAGCAGTGAGGACAGGGGGTTGACTGAAGCTTTCTTT. It yields the protein CASSEDRGLTEAFF.

The gene calls are TRBV28 and TRBJ2-3; D unclear. Per germline, CDR1 MDHEN and CDR2 SYDVKM. The length of the CDR3 is 14 residues. V gave up 2 bases and J gave up 2 bases, with 8 bases separating them. This CDR3 reads CASSLRTSTDTQYF. The DNA of the CDR3 is TGTGCCAGCAGTTTACGAACATCCACAGATACGCAGTATTTT. Combining the CDR3 with reference TRBV28 and TRBJ2-3 gives the whole variable domain DVKVTQSSRYLVKRTGEKVFLECVQDMDHENMFWYRQDPGLGLRLIYFSYDVKMKEKGDIPEGYSVSREKKERFSLILESASTNQTSMYLCASSLRTSTDTQYFGPGTRLTVL.

This chain's CDR3 is CASSFHGTGVEQFF. CDR3 DNA sequence: TGTGCCAGCAGTTTCCACGGGACAGGGGTCGAGCAGTTCTTC. V usage is TRBV27 and J usage is TRBJ2-1, with 10 bases fitting TRBD1. CDR1 MNHEY and CDR2 SMNVEV come from the germline V gene (reference sequence). The length of the CDR3 is 14 residues. V shed 3 bases, J shed 10 bases, and the junction held 6 bases outside the gene matches.

Regarding this clone: The sample holds other DNA sequences that translate to the same CDR3. The genes are TRBV5-4 and TRBJ1-1, with 9 positions matching TRBD1. The CDR3 consists of 14 residues. The junction had 3 bases not matched to a gene; V was cut back by 3 bases and J by 3 bases. From germline, CDR1 is SGHNT and CDR2 YYREEE (reference sequence). The CDR3 protein is CASSSGQGDTEAFF. CDR3 DNA: TGTGCCAGCAGCTCGGGACAGGGAGACACTGAAGCTTTCTTT.

The genes are TRBV15 and TRBJ1-5, with D hard to call. CDR3 length: 14 amino acids. V gave up 0 bases and J gave up 7 bases, with 10 bases separating them. The germline V gene has CDR1 LNHNV and CDR2 YYDKDF (reference sequence). The CDR3 DNA reads TGTGCCACCAGCAGAGAGAGAGGAATACAGCCCCAGCATTTT. It encodes CATSRERGIQPQHF.

As regards this clone: Other DNA variants within this sample encode the same CDR3. CDR3 sequence: CAWSVRGAGGYTF. The CDR3 DNA is TGTGCCTGGAGTGTACGGGGGGCTGGTGGCTACACCTTC. The genes are TRBV30 and TRBJ1-2, with a tentative D call TRBD1 (6 bases). The V end lost 0 bases, the J end lost 7 bases, and 12 bases lay between the germline ends. Germline V gene data show CDR1 as GTSNPN and CDR2 as SVGIG (reference sequence). The CDR3 spans 13 residues.

This clone was detected once. This chain uses TRBV27 with TRBJ1-2, with D possibly TRBD1 on 6 matching bases. Germline loops: CDR1 MNHEY, CDR2 SMNVEV (reference sequence). V lost 4 bases and J 0 bases, leaving 9 bases between the germline ends. The CDR3 extends over 14 amino acids. CDR3 coding DNA: TGTGCCAGCAGTTCAGCAGGGGCTAACTATGGCTACACCTTC. Its translation is CASSSAGANYGYTF.

This clone is a singleton in its sample. The chain links TRBV9 to TRBJ1-1; the D is unclear. The CDR3 has 16 amino acids. Trimming left V 0 bases short and J 2 bases short, with 14 bases between. Germline assignment: CDR1 SGDLS and CDR2 YYNGEE. The CDR3 DNA reads TGTGCCAGCAGCGTAGGTGACGTGAGGGATAACACTGAAGCTTTCTTT. Its translation is CASSVGDVRDNTEAFF. The whole variable domain, filled in from reference TRBV9 and TRBJ1-1, reads DSGVTQTPKHLITATGQRVTLRCSPRSGDLSVYWYQQSLDQGLQFLIQYYNGEERAKGNILERFSAQQFPDLHSELNLSSLELGDSALYFCASSVGDVRDNTEAFFGQGTRLTVV.

This sequence joins TRBV5-6 and TRBJ2-5; TRBD1 is a possible D gene (6 bases). V was shortened by 1 base and J by 5 bases, with 18 bases between the two germline ends. Germline lookup yields CDR1 SGHDT and CDR2 YYEEEE. The CDR3 covers 16 residues. CDR3 in amino acids: CASSLSNRVSGETQYF. The CDR3 coding sequence is TGTGCCAGCAGCTTGTCCAACAGGGTATCGGGGGAGACCCAGTACTTC.

The rearrangement joins TRBV2 to TRBJ2-6; TRBD1 might be the D (6 bases). Germline CDR1 SNHLY, CDR2 FYNNEI. The V gene lost 10 bases and the J gene lost 0 bases, with 19 bases spanning the gap. The CDR3 loop spans 17 amino acids. The CDR3 sequence is CATCPGTLSSGANVLTF. CDR3 nucleotides: TGTGCCACATGTCCGGGGACACTGAGCTCTGGGGCCAACGTCCTGACTTTC.

The V gene is TRBV9, the J gene TRBJ2-7; 9 positions agree with TRBD1. The CDR3 loop spans 12 amino acids. J gave up 6 bases and V 7 bases, and 5 bases lay outside the gene matches. Germline CDR1 is SGDLS and CDR2 is YYNGEE. CDR3 protein: CASGTGKVEQYF. The CDR3 DNA is TGTGCCAGCGGGACAGGGAAAGTCGAGCAGTACTTC.

V usage is TRBV11-2 and J usage is TRBJ2-5, with D possibly TRBD2 on 5 matching bases. Per germline, CDR1 SGHAT and CDR2 FQNNGV. The CDR3 contains 19 residues. The germline V and J ends were trimmed by 0 bases and 4 bases, with 24 bases remaining between them. CDR3 bases: TGTGCCAGCAGCTTAGATATACGGACCCACGGAGTAGGGAGAGAGACCCAGTACTTC. Amino acids: CASSLDIRTHGVGRETQYF.

The chain couples TRBV9 to TRBJ1-2; TRBD1 is a possible D gene (5 bases). CDR3 length: 14 amino acids. V was cut by 0 bases and J by 8 bases, with 14 bases left in between. The V gene's germline CDR1 is SGDLS and CDR2 YYNGEE. CDR3 amino acids: CASSVGRRDGGYTF. CDR3 nucleotide sequence: TGTGCCAGCAGCGTAGGTCGCAGGGATGGAGGCTACACCTTC. Full variable domain (remainder filled in from reference TRBV9 and TRBJ1-2): DSGVTQTPKHLITATGQRVTLRCSPRSGDLSVYWYQQSLDQGLQFLIQYYNGEERAKGNILERFSAQQFPDLHSELNLSSLELGDSALYFCASSVGRRDGGYTFGSGTRLTVV.

The gene calls are TRBV18 and TRBJ1-4; D call uncertain. Germline CDR1 is KGHSH and CDR2 is LQKENI. Trimming left V 3 bases short and J 8 bases short, with 16 bases between. The CDR3 is 15 residues long. The CDR3, as DNA: TGTGCCAGCTCACCCCCGACACTGCGAGAAGAAAAACTGTTTTTT. It yields the protein CASSPPTLREEKLFF.

J is TRBJ1-5 and V is TRBV19; 7 bases agree with TRBD1. The CDR3 is 14 residues long. V was pared by 3 bases and J by 3 bases, with 2 bases of the junction left unmatched. The germline CDR1 and CDR2 sequences are LNHDA and SQIVND (reference sequence). CDR3: CASSMGQFNQPQHF. The CDR3, as DNA: TGTGCCAGTAGTATGGGACAGTTCAATCAGCCCCAGCATTTT.

The chain combines TRBV11-2 with TRBJ1-2, with D perhaps TRBD1 (5 bases). V was shortened by 1 base and J by 0 bases, with 12 bases between the two germline ends. Germline V CDR1 and CDR2: SGHAT, FQNNGV. The CDR3 is made up of 16 amino acids. CDR3 sequence (DNA): TGTGCCAGCAGCTTAGGCCAGGGCAGCCCTAACTATGGCTACACCTTC. This gives the protein CASSLGQGSPNYGYTF.

V usage is TRBV6-2 or TRBV6-3 and J usage is TRBJ2-7; TRBD2 agrees at 7 bases. CDR3 size: 13 residues. V trimming: 1 base; J trimming: 7 bases; junction bases outside the gene matches: 4. CDR1 is MNHEY and CDR2 is SVGEGT in the germline V gene. CDR3 nucleotides: TGTGCCAGCAGTTACTTGATAGCGGGTGAGCAGTACTTC. This gives the protein CASSYLIAGEQYF.

This clone has a single count. The chain uses TRBV7-9 and TRBJ1-5; D uncertain. The CDR3 runs 14 residues. The V end lost 6 bases, the J end lost 6 bases, and 15 bases lay between the germline ends. CDR1 is SEHNR, CDR2 FQNEAQ, per germline (reference sequence). CDR3: CASRLGRPFQPQHF. The CDR3 coding sequence is TGTGCCAGCAGACTGGGCAGGCCTTTTCAGCCCCAGCATTTT. Variable domain in full (rest from reference TRBV7-9 and TRBJ1-5): DTGVSQNPRHKITKRGQNVTFRCDPISEHNRLYWYRQTLGQGPEFLTYFQNEAQLEKSRLLSDRFSAERPKGSFSTLEIQRTEQGDSAMYLCASRLGRPFQPQHFGDGTRLSIL.

The genes are TRBV30 and TRBJ1-4, with TRBD1 as a possible D gene (6 bases). This CDR3 has 14 amino acids. Germline assignment: CDR1 GTSNPN and CDR2 SVGIG (reference sequence). V was pared by 3 bases and J by 7 bases, with 15 bases between. The CDR3 coding sequence is TGTGCCTGGAGCGGGACATCAAGGGGTGAAAAACTGTTTTTT. Translated, it gives CAWSGTSRGEKLFF.

The gene calls are TRBV27 and TRBJ1-4; D remains unclear. Germline CDR1 is MNHEY and CDR2 is SMNVEV (reference sequence). Trimming pared 1 base from V and 13 bases from J, leaving 25 bases between. CDR3 size: 17 residues. The CDR3 sequence is CASSLLGSNFPVEGLFF. The CDR3 DNA reads TGTGCCAGCAGTTTATTAGGTTCAAACTTTCCCGTGGAGGGACTGTTTTTT.

The J gene is TRBJ2-3, the V gene TRBV28; D ambiguous. Trimming stripped 4 bases from V and 2 bases from J, with 10 bases between. CDR1 and CDR2 from the germline V gene are MDHEN and SYDVKM. CDR3 size: 14 residues. The CDR3 DNA follows: TGTGCCAGCAGTTCCCCCCACTACACAGATACGCAGTATTTT. This encodes CASSSPHYTDTQYF. Combining the CDR3 with reference TRBV28 and TRBJ2-3 gives the whole variable domain DVKVTQSSRYLVKRTGEKVFLECVQDMDHENMFWYRQDPGLGLRLIYFSYDVKMKEKGDIPEGYSVSREKKERFSLILESASTNQTSMYLCASSSPHYTDTQYFGPGTRLTVL.

The rearrangement uses TRBV4-1 and TRBJ1-1, with a weak D call TRBD1 (5 bases). Deletions cut 10 bases from V and 1 base from J, with 16 bases between. This CDR3 is built from 14 residues. The germline CDR1 and CDR2 sequences are MGHRA and YSYEKL. The CDR3 region is CATHPLTANTEAFF. The CDR3 DNA sequence: TGCGCCACCCACCCCCTGACAGCGAACACTGAAGCTTTCTTT.

This clone came up once. The chain combines TRBV9 with TRBJ2-1; tentatively, D is TRBD2 (5 bases). The CDR3 loop spans 12 amino acids. The ends were cut back, 5 bases at V and 4 bases at J, with 7 bases in the middle. Germline assignment: CDR1 SGDLS and CDR2 YYNGEE. In DNA, the CDR3 is TGTGCCAGCAGTAGGACTTACAATGAGCAGTTCTTC. The encoded protein is CASSRTYNEQFF.

This clone was observed a handful of times. This sequence joins TRBV9 and TRBJ2-2; tentatively, D is TRBD1 (6 bases). Looked up from germline, CDR1 is SGDLS and CDR2 is YYNGEE. V was clipped by 3 bases and J by 1 base, with 7 bases between them. The CDR3 has 14 residues. The CDR3 is CASSGTVNTGELFF. The CDR3 bases are TGTGCCAGCAGCGGGACAGTGAACACCGGGGAGCTGTTTTTT.

V gene TRBV6-6 combines with J gene TRBJ1-3; no clear D. The germline V gene encodes CDR1 MNHNY and CDR2 SVGAGI (reference sequence). CDR3 length equals 15 residues. V was cut by 4 bases and J by 2 bases, with 12 bases left in between. CDR3 sequence reads: CASSSEIFPGNTIYF. CDR3 sequence (DNA): TGTGCCAGCAGTTCCGAGATTTTTCCTGGAAACACCATATATTTT.

V is TRBV24-1 and J is TRBJ1-2; 7 bases line up with TRBD1. The CDR3 covers 14 residues. J gave up 8 bases and V 4 bases, and 9 bases lay outside the gene matches. Germline CDR1 and CDR2: KGHDR and SFDVKD. CDR3 protein: CATSDRGQSVGYTF. The CDR3 DNA follows: TGTGCCACCAGTGACCGGGGACAGTCCGTAGGCTACACCTTC.